This T cell receptor (beta chain) appears in the sequencing data of a study of T cells after yellow fever vaccination. Findings and caveats of the study: Booster samples showed a return of most primary-vaccination clones (around 96% CD4, approximately 85% CD8).

This clonotype was observed a few times. Its target is unknown. Germline CDR1 is SGHRS and CDR2 is YFSETQ. V lost 0 bases, J lost 7 bases, and 8 bases lay in between. This CDR3 comprises 14 residues. TCRdb independently ran MiXCR on the 5' RACE reads; one entry per CDR3 protein. The table records 450,000 to 650,000 distinct CDR3 sequences, about 14% of them present only once. The TCR originated in a man aged 30 to 45 who received the YFV17D yellow fever vaccine. The rearrangement uses TRBV5-1 and TRBJ1-6, with D possibly being TRBD1 (6 bases). The source was PBMCs, collected on the day of the yellow fever booster vaccination. The DNA of the CDR3 is TGCGCCAGCAGCTTGGTGACAGGAAATTCACCCCTCCACTTT. It specifies CASSLVTGNSPLHF.